The T cell receptor (beta chain) under discussion was sequenced for a study of early T cells in non-severe SARS-CoV-2 infection. On the study more broadly: Bulk RNA taken from unsorted whole blood was sequenced, leaving chains unpaired.

This clonotype has at least ten counts. What it binds is unknown. Whole-study findings and limits: Sequences matched to VDJdb favored anti-spike CD8 responses, while private and CD4 specificities were missed.

The TCR library protocol attached unique molecular identifiers to the individual cDNA molecules. TCRdb re-called the 5' RACE reads through MiXCR, storing one row per CDR3 protein. The table lists tens of thousands of distinct CDR3 sequences, about 11% of them singletons. CDR1 and CDR2 from the germline V gene are SEHNR and FQNEAQ (reference sequence). The length of the CDR3 is 16 residues. Trimming cost V 5 bases and J 0 bases, with 17 bases left between them. This TCR was recovered from an adult who was a healthcare worker with PCR-confirmed SARS-CoV-2 infection or an uninfected control (not recorded which). The donor label of this sample is uncertain. The rearrangement links TRBV7-9 to TRBJ2-7; D is perhaps TRBD2 (7 bases). The sequences come from whole blood, collected at baseline. CDR3: CASSRDTGRVSYEQYV. The CDR3 region has the DNA TGTGCCAGCAGCCGAGATACAGGGAGGGTCTCCTACGAGCAGTACGTC.